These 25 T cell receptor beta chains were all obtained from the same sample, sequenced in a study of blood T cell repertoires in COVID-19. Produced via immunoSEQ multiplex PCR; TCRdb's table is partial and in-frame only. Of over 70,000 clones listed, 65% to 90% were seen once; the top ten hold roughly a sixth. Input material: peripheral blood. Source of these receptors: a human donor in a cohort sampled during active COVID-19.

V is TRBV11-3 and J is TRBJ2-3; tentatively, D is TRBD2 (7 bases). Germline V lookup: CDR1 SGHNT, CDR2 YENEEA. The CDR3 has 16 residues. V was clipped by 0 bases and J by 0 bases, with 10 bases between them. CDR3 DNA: TGTGCCAGCAGCTTAGAAGGGGGGGCTAGCACAGATACGCAGTATTTT. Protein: CASSLEGGASTDTQYF.

The CDR3: CASSIGHYSNQPQHF. The CDR3 DNA reads as TGTGCCAGCAGTATCGGACACTATAGCAATCAGCCCCAGCATTTT. The chain is built from TRBV6-5 and TRBJ1-5; maybe TRBD1 (5 bases). Germline CDR1 reads MNHEY; CDR2 reads SVGAGI. The CDR3 contains 15 residues. Between the trimmed V and J ends, which lost 5 bases and 0 bases, there was a span of 11 bases.

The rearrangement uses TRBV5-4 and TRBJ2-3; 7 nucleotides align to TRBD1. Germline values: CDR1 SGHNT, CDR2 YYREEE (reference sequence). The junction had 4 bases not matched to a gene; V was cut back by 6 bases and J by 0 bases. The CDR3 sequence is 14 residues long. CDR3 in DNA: TGTGCCAGCAAAGGACAGGCTAGCACAGATACGCAGTATTTT. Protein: CASKGQASTDTQYF.

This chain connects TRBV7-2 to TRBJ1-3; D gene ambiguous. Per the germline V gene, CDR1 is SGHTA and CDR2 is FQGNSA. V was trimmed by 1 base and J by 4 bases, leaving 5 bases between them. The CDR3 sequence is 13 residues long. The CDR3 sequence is CASSLVQGNTIYF. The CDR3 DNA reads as TGTGCCAGCAGCTTAGTTCAGGGAAACACCATATATTTT.

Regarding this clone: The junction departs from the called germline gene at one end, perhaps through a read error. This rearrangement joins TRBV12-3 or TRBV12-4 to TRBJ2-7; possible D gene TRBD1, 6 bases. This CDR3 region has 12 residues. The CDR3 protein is CASSSSGALGHF. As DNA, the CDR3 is TGTGCCAGCAGTTCATCAGGGGCCTTAGGGCACTTC.

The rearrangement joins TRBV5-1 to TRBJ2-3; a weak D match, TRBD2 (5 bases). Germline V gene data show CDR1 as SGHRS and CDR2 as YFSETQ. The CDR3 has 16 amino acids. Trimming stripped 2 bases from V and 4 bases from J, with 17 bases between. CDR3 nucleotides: TGCGCCAGCAGCTTAAACCGGGATGCCACTCCAGATACGCAGTATTTT. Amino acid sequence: CASSLNRDATPDTQYF.

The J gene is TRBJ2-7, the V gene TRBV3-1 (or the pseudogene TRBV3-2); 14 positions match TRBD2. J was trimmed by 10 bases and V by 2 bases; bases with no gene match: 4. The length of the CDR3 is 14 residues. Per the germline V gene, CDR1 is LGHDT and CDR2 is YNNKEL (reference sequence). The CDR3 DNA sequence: TGTGCCAGCAGCCAAACCGGGACTAGCGGGAGTCAGTACTTC. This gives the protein CASSQTGTSGSQYF.

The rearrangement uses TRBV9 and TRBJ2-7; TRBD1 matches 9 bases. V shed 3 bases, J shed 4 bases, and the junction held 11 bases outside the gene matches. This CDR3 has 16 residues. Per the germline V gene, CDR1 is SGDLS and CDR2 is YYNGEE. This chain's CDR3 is CASSARPGQGKYEQYF. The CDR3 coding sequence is TGTGCCAGCAGCGCTCGACCGGGACAGGGCAAATACGAGCAGTACTTC.

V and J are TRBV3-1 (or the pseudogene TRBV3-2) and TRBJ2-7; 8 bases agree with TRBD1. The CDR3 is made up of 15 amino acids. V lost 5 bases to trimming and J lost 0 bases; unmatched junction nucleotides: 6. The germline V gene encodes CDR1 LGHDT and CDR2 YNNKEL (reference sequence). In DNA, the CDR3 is TGTGCCAGCAGCGCTCCGGGACAGGCCTCCTACGAGCAGTACTTC. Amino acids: CASSAPGQASYEQYF.

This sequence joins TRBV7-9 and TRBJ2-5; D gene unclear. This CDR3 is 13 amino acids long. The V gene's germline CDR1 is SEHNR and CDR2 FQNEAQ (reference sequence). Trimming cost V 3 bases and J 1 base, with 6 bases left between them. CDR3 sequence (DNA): TGTGCCAGCAGCTTTCCTAGCCAAGAGACCCAGTACTTC. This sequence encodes CASSFPSQETQYF.

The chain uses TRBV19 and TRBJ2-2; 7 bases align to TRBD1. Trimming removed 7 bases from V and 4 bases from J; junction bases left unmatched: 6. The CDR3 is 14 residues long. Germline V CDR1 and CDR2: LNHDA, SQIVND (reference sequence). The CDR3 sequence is CASKRQGSTGELFF. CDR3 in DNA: TGTGCCAGTAAACGACAGGGAAGCACCGGGGAGCTGTTTTTT.

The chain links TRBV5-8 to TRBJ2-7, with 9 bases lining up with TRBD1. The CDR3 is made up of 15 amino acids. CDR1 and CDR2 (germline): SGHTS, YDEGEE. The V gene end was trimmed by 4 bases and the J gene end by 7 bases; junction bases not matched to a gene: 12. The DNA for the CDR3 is TGTGCCAGCAGCCGTCGAGGGACAGGGCGTTTTGAGCAGTACTTC. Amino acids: CASSRRGTGRFEQYF.

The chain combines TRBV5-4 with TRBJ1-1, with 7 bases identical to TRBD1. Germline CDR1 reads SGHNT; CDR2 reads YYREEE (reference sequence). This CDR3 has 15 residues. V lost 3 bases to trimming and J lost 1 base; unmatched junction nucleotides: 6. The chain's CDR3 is CASSWTGIPNTEAFF. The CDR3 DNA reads TGTGCCAGCAGCTGGACAGGCATCCCGAACACTGAAGCTTTCTTT.

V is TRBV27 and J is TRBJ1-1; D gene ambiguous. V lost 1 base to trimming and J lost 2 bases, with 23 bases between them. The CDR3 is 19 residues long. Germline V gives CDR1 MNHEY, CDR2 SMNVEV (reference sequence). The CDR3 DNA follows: TGTGCCAGCAGTTTATTTTTTAAGGGCTGGGAGGGAACAAACACTGAAGCTTTCTTT. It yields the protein CASSLFFKGWEGTNTEAFF.

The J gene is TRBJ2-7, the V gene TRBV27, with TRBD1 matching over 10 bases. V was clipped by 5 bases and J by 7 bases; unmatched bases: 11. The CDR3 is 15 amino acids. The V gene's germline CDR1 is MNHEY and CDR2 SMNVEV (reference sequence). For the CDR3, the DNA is TGTGCCAGCAGTCGACAAGGGACAGGGGTGGGGGAGCAGTACTTC. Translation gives CASSRQGTGVGEQYF.

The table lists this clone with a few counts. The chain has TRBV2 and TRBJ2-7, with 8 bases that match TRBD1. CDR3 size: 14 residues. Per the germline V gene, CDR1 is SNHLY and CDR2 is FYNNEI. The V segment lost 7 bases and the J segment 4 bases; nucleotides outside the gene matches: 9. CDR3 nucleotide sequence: TGTGCCAGCACCCCTTTCAGGGGGCCGTACGAGCAGTACTTC. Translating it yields CASTPFRGPYEQYF.

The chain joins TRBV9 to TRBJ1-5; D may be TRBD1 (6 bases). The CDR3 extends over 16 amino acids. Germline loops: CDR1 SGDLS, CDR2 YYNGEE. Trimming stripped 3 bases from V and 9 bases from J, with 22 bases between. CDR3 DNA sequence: TGTGCCAGCAGCGAAGGGGCAGGGGCGGGCGATGGGCCCCAGCATTTT. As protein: CASSEGAGAGDGPQHF.

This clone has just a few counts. This CDR3 reads CATAGHTQGEQYF. CDR3 nucleotide sequence: TGTGCCACGGCCGGACATACTCAGGGCGAGCAGTACTTC. V is TRBV19 and J is TRBJ2-7; D may be TRBD1 (5 bases). The CDR3 has 13 residues. CDR1 and CDR2 (germline): LNHDA, SQIVND (reference sequence). The V end was cut by 10 bases, the J end by 6 bases, with 19 bases between.

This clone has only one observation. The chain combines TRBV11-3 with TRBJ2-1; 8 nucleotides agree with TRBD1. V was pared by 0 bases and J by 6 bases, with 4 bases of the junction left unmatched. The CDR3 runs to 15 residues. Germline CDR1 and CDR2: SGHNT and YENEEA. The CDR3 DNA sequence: TGTGCCAGCAGCTTAGATCCTGACAGGGGCAATGAGCAGTTCTTC. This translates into CASSLDPDRGNEQFF.

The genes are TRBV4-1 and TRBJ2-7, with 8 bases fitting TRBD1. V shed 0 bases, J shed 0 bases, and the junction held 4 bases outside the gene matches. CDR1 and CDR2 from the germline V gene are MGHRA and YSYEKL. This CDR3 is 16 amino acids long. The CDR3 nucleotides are TGCGCCAGCAGCCAAGACGCAGGGGGCCTCTCCTACGAGCAGTACTTC. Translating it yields CASSQDAGGLSYEQYF.

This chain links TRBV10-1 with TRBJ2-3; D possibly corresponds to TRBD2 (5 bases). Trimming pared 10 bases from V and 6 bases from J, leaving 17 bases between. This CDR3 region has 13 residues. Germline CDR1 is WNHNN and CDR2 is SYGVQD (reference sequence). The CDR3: CANPIRGSDTQYF. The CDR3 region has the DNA TGCGCCAACCCAATCCGCGGGTCCGATACGCAGTATTTT.

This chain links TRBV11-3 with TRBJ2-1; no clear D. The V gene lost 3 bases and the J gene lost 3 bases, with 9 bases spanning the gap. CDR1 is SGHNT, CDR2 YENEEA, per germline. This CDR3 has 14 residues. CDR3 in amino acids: CASSFRQDYNEQFF. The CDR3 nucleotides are TGTGCCAGCAGCTTTCGCCAGGACTACAATGAGCAGTTCTTC.

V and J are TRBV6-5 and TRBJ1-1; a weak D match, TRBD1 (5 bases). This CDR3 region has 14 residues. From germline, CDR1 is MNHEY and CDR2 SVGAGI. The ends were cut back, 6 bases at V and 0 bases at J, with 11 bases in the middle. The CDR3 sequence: CASSHGQLNTEAFF. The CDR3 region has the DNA TGTGCCAGCAGCCACGGACAACTGAACACTGAAGCTTTCTTT.

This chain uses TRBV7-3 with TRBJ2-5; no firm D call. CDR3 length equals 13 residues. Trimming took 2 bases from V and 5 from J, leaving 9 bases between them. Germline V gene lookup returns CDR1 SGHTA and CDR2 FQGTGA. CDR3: CASSLAAFETQYF. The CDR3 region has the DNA TGTGCCAGCAGCTTAGCAGCGTTCGAGACCCAGTACTTC.

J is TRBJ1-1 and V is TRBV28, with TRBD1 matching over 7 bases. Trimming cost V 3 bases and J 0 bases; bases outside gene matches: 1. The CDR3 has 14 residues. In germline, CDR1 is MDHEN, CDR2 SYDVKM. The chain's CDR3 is CASSLTGLNTEAFF. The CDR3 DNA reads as TGTGCCAGCAGTTTGACAGGGTTGAACACTGAAGCTTTCTTT.